The clone carrying this T cell receptor (beta chain) was counted once. This sample stems from a study of blood T cell repertoires in COVID-19. Study background: From T cells, B-cell-depleted T cells, or PBMCs came the material, which was cDNA or gDNA.

Germline V lookup: CDR1 SQVTM, CDR2 ANQGSEA. This CDR3 is built from 13 residues. V was pared by 5 bases and J by 7 bases, with 3 bases of the junction left unmatched. Methods used by the authors: Nucleated cell number was recorded as an estimate derived from reference gene primer amplification. This table comes from immunoSEQ multiplex PCR, and its TCRdb copy is limited to in-frame clones, with some not included. D and trimming were read from the DNA, whereas the V and J calls and clone size are those reported in that table. The sample has under 300,000 clones, about 80% seen once. Study members were between about 18 and 100 years old and lived in about two dozen US regions. Recovery meant two consecutive negative NP/OP PCR tests, professional clearance, or resolved symptoms.

The sample taken for sequencing was PBMCs or T cells enriched from blood (not recorded which). The gene calls are TRBV29-1 and TRBJ1-6; 9 bases are shared with TRBD1. The receptor's source is a man aged 50-59 years who had recovered from COVID-19. CDR3 nucleotides: TGCAGCGTTAGGACAGGGGCAAATTCACCCCTCCACTTT. It translates to CSVRTGANSPLHF. The full variable domain, rest sourced from reference TRBV29-1 and TRBJ1-6, is SAVISQKPSRDICQRGTSLTIQCQVDSQVTMMFWYRQQPGQSLTLIATANQGSEATYESGFVIDKFPISRPNLTFSTLTVSNMSPEDSSIYLCSVRTGANSPLHFGNGTRLTVT.